These 30 T cell receptor beta chains were all obtained from the same sample, sequenced in a study of identical twins. Via MiXCR, TCRdb re-called the 5' RACE reads, giving one row per CDR3 protein. The table includes about 570,000 distinct CDR3 sequences, nearly 10% detected once. These same data were also listed under a study on yellow fever vaccine responses in identical twins.

Source material: PBMCs. These receptors all stem from a woman between 18 and 30 years old in good health.

This clonotype has only a few counts. This chain joins TRBV2 and TRBJ2-6; possible D gene TRBD1, 6 bases. Trimming removed 3 bases from V and 2 bases from J, with 14 bases in between. Germline V gene lookup returns CDR1 SNHLY and CDR2 FYNNEI. The CDR3 contains 17 residues. CDR3 nucleotide sequence: TGTGCCAGCAGTGAGGACCCCCCAGGGGCTGGGGCCAACGTCCTGACTTTC. Its translation: CASSEDPPGAGANVLTF.

The rearrangement uses TRBV7-9 and TRBJ1-2; no clear D. There are 13 residues in the CDR3. The V and J ends lost 2 bases and 8 bases respectively, with 12 bases between them. Germline CDR1 SEHNR, CDR2 FQNEAQ (reference sequence). The CDR3, as DNA: TGTGCCAGCAGCTTATCCGAAATGGGAGGCTACACCTTC. It is translated as CASSLSEMGGYTF.

The rearrangement links TRBV20-1 to TRBJ2-1, with a tentative D call TRBD2 (6 bases). This CDR3 has 15 amino acids. Germline CDR1 and CDR2: DFQATT and SNEGSKA (reference sequence). V gave up 6 bases and J gave up 6 bases, with 21 bases separating them. In DNA form, the CDR3 reads TGCAGTGCCCCAACCCCGGGACTTTACTTCAATGAGCAGTTCTTC. It specifies CSAPTPGLYFNEQFF.

This chain joins TRBV12-3 or TRBV12-4 and TRBJ2-7; D unresolved. V gave up 3 bases and J gave up 2 bases, with 8 bases separating them. The CDR3 length is 13 residues. The CDR3 nucleotides read TGTGCCAGCAGTTTTGGCAGACCCTACGAGCAGTACTTC. This gives the protein CASSFGRPYEQYF.

This clonotype was seen repeatedly, ten times or more. The chain uses TRBV7-8 and TRBJ2-7; D is unclear. With 3 bases removed from V and 3 bases from J, the gap between germline ends came to 9 bases. Germline CDR1 and CDR2: SGHVS and FQNEAQ. This CDR3 region has 13 residues. CDR3 sequence reads: CASSFDLGYEQYF. In nucleotides, the CDR3 is TGTGCCAGCAGCTTCGATTTAGGCTACGAGCAGTACTTC.

This clonotype appeared many times. The chain uses TRBV4-3 and TRBJ2-7; the D is unclear. V was pared by 0 bases and J by 2 bases, with 11 bases between. This CDR3 is 15 amino acids long. The germline gives CDR1 LGHNA, CDR2 YSLEER. CDR3 residues: CASSQDFSKTYEQYF. The CDR3 DNA reads TGCGCCAGCAGCCAAGATTTCTCTAAGACCTACGAGCAGTACTTC.

This clonotype appeared many times. The CDR3 sequence: CASSEVPTDTQYF. CDR3 sequence (DNA): TGCGCCAGCAGCGAAGTCCCGACGGATACGCAGTATTTT. The V and J genes are TRBV5-1 and TRBJ2-3; D uncertain. This CDR3 has 13 residues. From germline, CDR1 is SGHRS and CDR2 YFSETQ. V lost 4 bases and J 6 bases, leaving 12 bases between the germline ends.

V and J are TRBV3-1 and TRBJ2-2, with TRBD2 identical over 7 bases. Looked up from germline, CDR1 is LGHDT and CDR2 is YNNKEL (reference sequence). This CDR3 has 14 amino acids. The trim removed 0 bases at V and 7 bases at J, leaving 2 bases unmatched. DNA for the CDR3: TGTGCCAGCAGCCAAGATGCGGGGGACGGGGAGCTGTTTTTT. It encodes CASSQDAGDGELFF.

Only a few counts were recorded for this clonotype. V usage is TRBV24-1 and J usage is TRBJ2-7; D possibly matches TRBD1 or TRBD2 (5 bases each). CDR1 and CDR2 from the germline V gene are KGHDR and SFDVKD. Between the trimmed V and J ends, which lost 2 bases and 2 bases, there was a span of 12 bases. CDR3 length: 15 amino acids. CDR3 bases: TGTGCCACCAGTGATTCCCGGGACCCGACCTACGAGCAGTACTTC. It specifies CATSDSRDPTYEQYF.

This clonotype was found many times. The J gene is TRBJ1-1, the V gene TRBV4-3; 7 nucleotides align to TRBD1. V gave up 4 bases and J gave up 0 bases; unmatched junction bases: 5. Germline V gene data show CDR1 as LGHNA and CDR2 as YSLEER. The CDR3 is 15 residues long. The DNA of the CDR3 is TGCGCCAGCAGCCCGGGGGACAGACTGAACACTGAAGCTTTCTTT. This translates into CASSPGDRLNTEAFF.

This clonotype was detected a few times. CDR3 in DNA: TGTGCCAGCAGCCCCCGAAGCGGGAGTCTCACAGATACGCAGTATTTT. Translation: CASSPRSGSLTDTQYF. This chain connects TRBV7-2 to TRBJ2-3, with TRBD2 matching 8 bases. This CDR3 has 16 residues. Germline-derived CDR1 and CDR2 are SGHTA and FQGNSA. V dropped 5 bases and J dropped 2; count of bases not matched to a gene: 9. Combining the CDR3 with reference TRBV7-2 and TRBJ2-3 gives the whole variable domain GAGVSQSPSNKVTEKGKDVELRCDPISGHTALYWYRQSLGQGLEFLIYFQGNSAPDKSGLPSDRFSAERTGGSVSTLTIQRTQQEDSAVYLCASSPRSGSLTDTQYFGPGTRLTVL.

This clonotype has a count of ten or more. The chain recombines TRBV6-4 with TRBJ2-2; either TRBD1 or TRBD2 may supply D (7 bases each). Trimming took 10 bases from V and 6 from J, leaving 15 bases between them. Per germline, CDR1 MRHNA and CDR2 SNTAGT. The CDR3 extends over 13 amino acids. This chain's CDR3 is CATSAGTAGELFF. The CDR3 nucleotides read TGTGCCACTTCAGCGGGGACAGCCGGGGAGCTGTTTTTT.

In this sample, this clonotype turned up a few times. V is TRBV6-5 and J is TRBJ2-7, with TRBD1 identical over 11 bases. This CDR3 spans 16 amino acids. With 3 bases clipped from V and 0 bases from J, the junction kept 4 bases outside the gene matches. Per germline, CDR1 MNHEY and CDR2 SVGAGI. The DNA for the CDR3 is TGTGCCAGCAGTTATGGGACAGGGGGGGCCTCCTACGAGCAGTACTTC. Protein sequence: CASSYGTGGASYEQYF.

This clonotype was seen ten or more times. The J gene is TRBJ2-3, the V gene TRBV12-3 or TRBV12-4, with 12 nucleotides matching TRBD2. Trimming cost V 5 bases and J 2 bases; bases outside gene matches: 5. The CDR3 extends over 16 amino acids. In DNA form, the CDR3 reads TGTGCCAGCAGTCCCGGGACTAGCGGGTACACAGATACGCAGTATTTT. This encodes CASSPGTSGYTDTQYF.

The rearrangement joins TRBV6-6 to TRBJ2-7, with D perhaps matching TRBD1 (6 bases). CDR1 and CDR2 (germline): MNHNY, SVGAGI (reference sequence). CDR3 length equals 13 residues. Trimming removed 8 bases at V and 0 bases at J, with 11 bases between. CDR3 DNA: TGTGCCAGCGGCAGGGGCAGCTCCTACGAGCAGTACTTC. It is translated as CASGRGSSYEQYF.

This clonotype was observed at least ten times. This chain connects TRBV10-3 to TRBJ2-2; the match to TRBD1 covers 8 bases. J gave up 1 base and V 8 bases, and 6 bases lay outside the gene matches. Germline CDR1 is ENHRY and CDR2 is SYGVKD. The CDR3 is made up of 15 amino acids. CDR3 residues: CAIETGQGNTGELFF. The CDR3 DNA reads as TGTGCCATCGAAACAGGACAGGGGAACACCGGGGAGCTGTTTTTT.

The gene calls are TRBV7-9 and TRBJ1-1; the match to TRBD1 covers 9 bases. The germline V gene has CDR1 SEHNR and CDR2 FQNEAQ (reference sequence). The ends lost 4 bases at V and 5 bases at J; junction bases unmatched: 8. This CDR3 comprises 15 residues. The CDR3 region is CASSSRTGASTEAFF. DNA of the CDR3: TGTGCCAGCAGCTCCAGGACAGGGGCGAGTACTGAAGCTTTCTTT.

The sample holds a few counts of this clonotype. The chain recombines TRBV5-5 with TRBJ2-1; 12 nucleotides align to TRBD2. The CDR3 contains 18 residues. Per germline, CDR1 SGHKS and CDR2 YYEKEE (reference sequence). V dropped 0 bases and J dropped 7; count of bases not matched to a gene: 11. The CDR3 spells CASSLVTPLAGGLNEQFF. The CDR3 bases are TGTGCCAGCAGCTTGGTCACCCCCCTAGCGGGAGGGTTGAATGAGCAGTTCTTC.

This clonotype has a handful of counts. The V and J genes are TRBV3-1 and TRBJ2-7; 11 nucleotides line up with TRBD1. This CDR3 contains 17 residues. V dropped 5 bases and J dropped 0; count of bases not matched to a gene: 9. Per germline, CDR1 LGHDT and CDR2 YNNKEL (reference sequence). The CDR3 bases are TGTGCCAGCAGCAAACGGACAGGGGGCTTGAACTCCTACGAGCAGTACTTC. Its translation is CASSKRTGGLNSYEQYF.

This clonotype was counted only a few times. The chain employs TRBV4-3 and TRBJ2-5, with D unresolved. From germline, CDR1 is LGHNA and CDR2 YSLEER. The CDR3 has 13 residues. Trimming took 0 bases from V and 6 from J, leaving 8 bases between them. CDR3 amino acids: CASSQDLVKTQYF. In DNA form, the CDR3 reads TGCGCCAGCAGCCAAGATCTTGTAAAGACCCAGTACTTC.

The CDR3, as DNA: TGTGCCAGCAGCCCGGGGGTGGCCCGCTACGAGCAGTACTTC. The encoded protein is CASSPGVARYEQYF. V gene TRBV7-2 combines with J gene TRBJ2-7; D perhaps matches TRBD2 (6 bases). Trimming took off 5 bases at V and 3 bases at J, with 14 bases between the two ends. CDR1 SGHTA and CDR2 FQGNSA come from the germline V gene. The CDR3 loop spans 14 amino acids.

This clonotype has a handful of counts. The chain carries TRBV5-4 and TRBJ2-1; TRBD2 matches 10 bases. J gave up 4 bases and V 4 bases, and 5 bases lay outside the gene matches. CDR3 length: 15 amino acids. CDR1 is SGHNT and CDR2 is YYREEE in the germline V gene (reference sequence). The DNA for the CDR3 is TGTGCCAGCAGCGAAAAGCGGGGGGGATACAATGAGCAGTTCTTC. Translating it yields CASSEKRGGYNEQFF.

V and J are TRBV5-1 and TRBJ2-1; tentatively, D is TRBD2 (5 bases). CDR3 size: 14 residues. Germline assignment: CDR1 SGHRS and CDR2 YFSETQ. V lost 2 bases to trimming and J lost 7 bases, with 13 bases between them. DNA of the CDR3: TGCGCCAGCAGCTTAGGCCAGACTACAAATGAGCAGTTCTTC. Translated: CASSLGQTTNEQFF.

The chain combines TRBV6-5 with TRBJ2-3; 8 bases map to TRBD2. Germline V gives CDR1 MNHEY, CDR2 SVGAGI. This CDR3 is built from 16 residues. V was pared by 2 bases and J by 5 bases, with 9 bases of the junction left unmatched. The CDR3 region has the DNA TGTGCCAGCAGTTACCGGGGGGGCCAGCTAAAAGATACGCAGTATTTT. Translation: CASSYRGGQLKDTQYF.

In this sample, this clonotype turned up a few times. The chain employs TRBV29-1 and TRBJ2-7; 8 nucleotides line up with TRBD1. With 7 bases clipped from V and 6 bases from J, the junction kept 11 bases outside the gene matches. The germline CDR1 and CDR2 sequences are SQVTM and ANQGSEA. This CDR3 comprises 13 residues. CDR3 sequence (DNA): TGCAGCGGAAGACAGGGGACCTCTACCGAGCAGTACTTC. Its translation: CSGRQGTSTEQYF.

This CDR3 reads CSAIQGAGGRTDTQYF. The CDR3 DNA is TGCAGTGCTATCCAGGGAGCAGGGGGCAGGACAGATACGCAGTATTTT. This chain links TRBV20-1 with TRBJ2-3; 8 nucleotides agree with TRBD1. J lost 3 bases, V lost 4 bases, and 12 bases had no gene match. This CDR3 is built from 16 residues. Germline-derived CDR1 and CDR2 are DFQATT and SNEGSKA (reference sequence).

This chain links TRBV14 with TRBJ2-5; perhaps TRBD2 as D (6 bases). Deletions cut 3 bases from V and 6 bases from J, with 11 bases between. From germline, CDR1 is SGHDN and CDR2 FVKESK. This CDR3 has 13 amino acids. The chain's CDR3 is CASSQEGWKTQYF. CDR3 nucleotide sequence: TGTGCCAGCAGCCAGGAGGGGTGGAAGACCCAGTACTTC.

The chain uses TRBV2 and TRBJ2-2; 9 nucleotides match TRBD1. The V gene's germline CDR1 is SNHLY and CDR2 FYNNEI. With 6 bases clipped from V and 4 bases from J, the junction kept 3 bases outside the gene matches. This CDR3 is built from 14 residues. In nucleotides, the CDR3 is TGTGCCAGCAGGGGGACAGGGTCCACCGGGGAGCTGTTTTTT. Protein product: CASRGTGSTGELFF.

This clonotype was seen ten or more times. The chain couples TRBV3-1 to TRBJ1-6; D is unclear. The germline V gene encodes CDR1 LGHDT and CDR2 YNNKEL (reference sequence). The CDR3 consists of 14 residues. The V end lost 4 bases, the J end lost 6 bases, and 10 bases lay between the germline ends. For the CDR3, the DNA is TGTGCCAGCAGCCGCTCGGATTCTAATTCACCCCTCCACTTT. This codes for CASSRSDSNSPLHF.

This clonotype appeared many times. The chain uses TRBV15 and TRBJ2-1, with 10 nucleotides matching TRBD1. With V trimmed by 2 bases and J by 3 bases, 7 bases remained unmatched. This CDR3 region has 17 residues. The germline CDR1 and CDR2 sequences are LNHNV and YYDKDF (reference sequence). The CDR3 nucleotides are TGTGCCACCAGCAGAAACGCCGGGACAGGGGTCTACAATGAGCAGTTCTTC. Its protein product is CATSRNAGTGVYNEQFF. The full variable domain, its missing parts supplied by reference TRBV15 and TRBJ2-1, is DAMVIQNPRYQVTQFGKPVTLSCSQTLNHNVMYWYQQKSSQAPKLLFHYYDKDFNNEADTPDNFQSRRPNTSFCFLDIRSPGLGDTAMYLCATSRNAGTGVYNEQFFGPGTRLTVL.